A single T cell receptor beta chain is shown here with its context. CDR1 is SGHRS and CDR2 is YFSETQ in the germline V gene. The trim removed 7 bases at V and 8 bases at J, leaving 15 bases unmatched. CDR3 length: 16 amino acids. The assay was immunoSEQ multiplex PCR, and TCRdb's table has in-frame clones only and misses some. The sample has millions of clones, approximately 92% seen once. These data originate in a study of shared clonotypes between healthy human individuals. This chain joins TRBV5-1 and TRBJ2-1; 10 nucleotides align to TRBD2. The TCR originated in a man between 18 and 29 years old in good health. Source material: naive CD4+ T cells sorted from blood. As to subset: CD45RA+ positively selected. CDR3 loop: CASLRTPASGGYEQFF. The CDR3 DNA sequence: TGCGCCAGCCTACGAACCCCCGCTAGCGGGGGCTATGAGCAGTTCTTC.